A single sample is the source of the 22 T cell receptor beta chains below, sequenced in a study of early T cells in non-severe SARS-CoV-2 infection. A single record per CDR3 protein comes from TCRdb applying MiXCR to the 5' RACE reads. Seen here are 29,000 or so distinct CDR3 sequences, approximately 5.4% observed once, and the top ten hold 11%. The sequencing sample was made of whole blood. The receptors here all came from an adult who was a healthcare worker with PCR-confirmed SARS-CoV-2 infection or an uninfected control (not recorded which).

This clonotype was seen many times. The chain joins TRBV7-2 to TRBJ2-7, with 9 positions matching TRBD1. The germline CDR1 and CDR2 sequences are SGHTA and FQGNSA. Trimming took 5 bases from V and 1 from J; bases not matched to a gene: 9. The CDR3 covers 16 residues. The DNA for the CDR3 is TGTGCCAGCAGCCCCAGATCCGGGACAGGGTCCTACGAGCAGTACTTC. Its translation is CASSPRSGTGSYEQYF.

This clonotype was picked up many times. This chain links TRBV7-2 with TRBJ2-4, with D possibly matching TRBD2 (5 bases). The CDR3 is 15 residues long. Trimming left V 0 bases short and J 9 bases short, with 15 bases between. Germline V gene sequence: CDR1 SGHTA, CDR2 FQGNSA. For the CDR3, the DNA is TGTGCCAGCAGCTTAGCGCGGGCAGCGAGAATCATTCAGTACTTC. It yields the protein CASSLARAARIIQYF. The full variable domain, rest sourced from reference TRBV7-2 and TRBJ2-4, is GAGVSQSPSNKVTEKGKDVELRCDPISGHTALYWYRQSLGQGLEFLIYFQGNSAPDKSGLPSDRFSAERTGGSVSTLTIQRTQQEDSAVYLCASSLARAARIIQYFGAGTRLSVL.

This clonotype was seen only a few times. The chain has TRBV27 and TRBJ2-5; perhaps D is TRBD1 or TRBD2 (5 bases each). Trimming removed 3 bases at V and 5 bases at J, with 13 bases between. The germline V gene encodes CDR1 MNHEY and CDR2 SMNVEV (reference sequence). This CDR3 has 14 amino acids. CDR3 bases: TGTGCCAGCAGTTTGACTATCTCAGGGGAGACCCAGTACTTC. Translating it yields CASSLTISGETQYF.

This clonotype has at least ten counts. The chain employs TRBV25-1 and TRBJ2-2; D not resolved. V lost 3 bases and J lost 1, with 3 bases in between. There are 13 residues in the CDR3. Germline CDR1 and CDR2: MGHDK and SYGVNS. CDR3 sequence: CASSDGNTGELFF. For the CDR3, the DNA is TGTGCCAGCAGTGACGGGAACACCGGGGAGCTGTTTTTT. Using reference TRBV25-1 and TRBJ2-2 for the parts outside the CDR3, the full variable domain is EADIYQTPRYLVIGTGKKITLECSQTMGHDKMYWYQQDPGMELHLIHYSYGVNSTEKGDLSSESTVSRIRTEHFPLTLESARPSHTSQYLCASSDGNTGELFFGEGSRLTVL.

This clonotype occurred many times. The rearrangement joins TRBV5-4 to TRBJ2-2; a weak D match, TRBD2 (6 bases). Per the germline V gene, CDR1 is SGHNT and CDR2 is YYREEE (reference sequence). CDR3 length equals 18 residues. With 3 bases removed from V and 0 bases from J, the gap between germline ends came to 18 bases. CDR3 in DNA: TGTGCCAGCAGCTGGGTAGGTCCGGCGGGGACGAACACCGGGGAGCTGTTTTTT. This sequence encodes CASSWVGPAGTNTGELFF.

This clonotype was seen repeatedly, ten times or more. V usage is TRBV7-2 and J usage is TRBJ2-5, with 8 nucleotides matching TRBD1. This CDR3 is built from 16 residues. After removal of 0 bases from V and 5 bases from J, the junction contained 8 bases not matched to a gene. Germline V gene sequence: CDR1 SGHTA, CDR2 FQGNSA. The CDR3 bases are TGTGCCAGCAGCTTAGCTCAGGGGGCGCTGCTGGAGACCCAGTACTTC. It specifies CASSLAQGALLETQYF. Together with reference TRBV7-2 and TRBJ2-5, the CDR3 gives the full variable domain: GAGVSQSPSNKVTEKGKDVELRCDPISGHTALYWYRQSLGQGLEFLIYFQGNSAPDKSGLPSDRFSAERTGGSVSTLTIQRTQQEDSAVYLCASSLAQGALLETQYFGPGTRLLVL.

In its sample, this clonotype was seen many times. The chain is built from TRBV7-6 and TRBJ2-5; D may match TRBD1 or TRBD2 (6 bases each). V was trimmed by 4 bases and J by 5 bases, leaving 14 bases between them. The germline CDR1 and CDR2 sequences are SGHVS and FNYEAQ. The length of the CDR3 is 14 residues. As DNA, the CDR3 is TGTGCCAGCAGCTCCACCCGGGGGCTGGAGACCCAGTACTTC. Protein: CASSSTRGLETQYF. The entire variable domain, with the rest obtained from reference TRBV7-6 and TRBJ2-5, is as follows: GAGVSQSPRYKVTKRGQDVALRCDPISGHVSLYWYRQALGQGPEFLTYFNYEAQQDKSGLPNDRFSAERPEGSISTLTIQRTEQRDSAMYRCASSSTRGLETQYFGPGTRLLVL.

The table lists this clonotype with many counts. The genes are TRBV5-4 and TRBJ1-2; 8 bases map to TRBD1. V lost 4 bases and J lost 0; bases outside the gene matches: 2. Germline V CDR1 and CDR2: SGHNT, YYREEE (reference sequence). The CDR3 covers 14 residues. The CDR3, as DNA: TGTGCCAGCAGCCAGGACAGGGCTAACTATGGCTACACCTTC. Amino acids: CASSQDRANYGYTF.

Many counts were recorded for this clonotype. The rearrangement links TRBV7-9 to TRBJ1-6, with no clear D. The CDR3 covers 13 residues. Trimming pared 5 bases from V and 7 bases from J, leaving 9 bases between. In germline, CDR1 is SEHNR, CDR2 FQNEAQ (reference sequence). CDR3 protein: CASSPEGNSPLHF. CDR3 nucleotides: TGTGCCAGCAGCCCAGAAGGAAATTCACCCCTCCACTTT.

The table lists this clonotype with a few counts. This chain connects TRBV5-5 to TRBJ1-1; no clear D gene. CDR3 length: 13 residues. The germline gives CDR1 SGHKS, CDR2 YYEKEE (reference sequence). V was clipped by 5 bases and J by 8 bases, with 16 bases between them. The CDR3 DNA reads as TGTGCCAGCAGTATGGAACCGGGCGCAGAAGCTTTCTTT. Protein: CASSMEPGAEAFF.

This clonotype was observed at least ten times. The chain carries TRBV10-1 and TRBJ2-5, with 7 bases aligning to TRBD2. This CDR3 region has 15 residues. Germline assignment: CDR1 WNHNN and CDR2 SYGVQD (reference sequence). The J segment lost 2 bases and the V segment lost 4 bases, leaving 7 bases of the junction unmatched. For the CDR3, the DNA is TGCGCCAGCAGTGCCTCGCAAGCGGGACAAGAGACCCAGTACTTC. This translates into CASSASQAGQETQYF.

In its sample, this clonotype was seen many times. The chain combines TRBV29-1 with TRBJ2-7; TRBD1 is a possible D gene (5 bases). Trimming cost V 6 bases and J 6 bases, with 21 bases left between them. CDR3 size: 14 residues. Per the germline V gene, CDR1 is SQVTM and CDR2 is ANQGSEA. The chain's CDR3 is CSVLVTRGFSEQYF. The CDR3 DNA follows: TGCAGCGTATTGGTCACAAGGGGTTTTTCCGAGCAGTACTTC.

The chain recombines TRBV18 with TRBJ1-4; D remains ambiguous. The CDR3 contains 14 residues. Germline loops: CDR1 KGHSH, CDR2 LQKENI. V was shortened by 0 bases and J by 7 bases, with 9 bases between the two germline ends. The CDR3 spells CASSPPVTTEKLFF. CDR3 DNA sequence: TGTGCCAGCTCACCACCGGTTACGACTGAAAAACTGTTTTTT. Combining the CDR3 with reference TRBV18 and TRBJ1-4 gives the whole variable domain NAGVMQNPRHLVRRRGQEARLRCSPMKGHSHVYWYRQLPEEGLKFMVYLQKENIIDESGMPKERFSAEFPKEGPSILRIQQVVRGDSAAYFCASSPPVTTEKLFFGSGTQLSVL.

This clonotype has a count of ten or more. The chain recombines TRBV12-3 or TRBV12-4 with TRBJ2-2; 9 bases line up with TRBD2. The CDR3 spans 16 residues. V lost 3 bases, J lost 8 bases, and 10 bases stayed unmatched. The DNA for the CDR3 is TGTGCCAGCAGTTTCGGAGTAGCGGGAGTTGGAGGGGAGCTGTTTTTT. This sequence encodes CASSFGVAGVGGELFF.

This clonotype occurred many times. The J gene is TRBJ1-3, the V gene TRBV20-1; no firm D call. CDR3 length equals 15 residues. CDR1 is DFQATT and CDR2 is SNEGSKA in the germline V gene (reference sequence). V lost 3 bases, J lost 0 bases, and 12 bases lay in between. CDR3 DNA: TGCAGTGCTAGGGATCGCGGGCGCTCTGGAAACACCATATATTTT. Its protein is CSARDRGRSGNTIYF.

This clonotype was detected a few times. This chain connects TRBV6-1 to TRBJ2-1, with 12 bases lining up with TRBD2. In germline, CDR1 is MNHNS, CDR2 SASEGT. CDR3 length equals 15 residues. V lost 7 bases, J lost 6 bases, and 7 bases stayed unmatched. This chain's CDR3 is CASIRLAGVGNEQFF. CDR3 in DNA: TGTGCCAGCATTAGACTAGCGGGAGTTGGCAATGAGCAGTTCTTC.

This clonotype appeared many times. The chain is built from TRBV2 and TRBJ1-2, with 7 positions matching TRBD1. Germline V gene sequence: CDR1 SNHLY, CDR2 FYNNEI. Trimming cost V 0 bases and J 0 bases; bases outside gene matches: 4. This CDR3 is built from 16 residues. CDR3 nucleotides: TGTGCCAGCAGTGAAGCGGACAGGCTATCTAACTATGGCTACACCTTC. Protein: CASSEADRLSNYGYTF.

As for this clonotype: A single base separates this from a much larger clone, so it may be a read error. DNA for the CDR3: TGTGCCATCAGTGAGCCGGGAGGGCGTCAGACCCGGTACTTC. It translates to CAISEPGGRQTRYF. The chain links TRBV10-3 to TRBJ2-5; TRBD2 matches at 8 bases. There are 14 residues in the CDR3. CDR1 and CDR2 (germline): ENHRY, SYGVKD.

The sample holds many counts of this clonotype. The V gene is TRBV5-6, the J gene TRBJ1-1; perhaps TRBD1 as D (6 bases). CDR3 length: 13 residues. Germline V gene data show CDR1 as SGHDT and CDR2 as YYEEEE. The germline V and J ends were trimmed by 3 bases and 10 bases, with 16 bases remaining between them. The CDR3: CASSSTAPGAAFF. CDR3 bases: TGTGCCAGCAGCTCGACCGCTCCAGGGGCAGCTTTCTTT.

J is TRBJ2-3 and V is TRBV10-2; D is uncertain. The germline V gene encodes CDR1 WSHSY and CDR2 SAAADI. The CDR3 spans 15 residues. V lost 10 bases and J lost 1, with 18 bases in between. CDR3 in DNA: TGCGCCACCCTGGACGCAGGCTGGGGCACAGATACGCAGTATTTT. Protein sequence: CATLDAGWGTDTQYF.

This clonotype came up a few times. The DNA for the CDR3 is TGCGCCAGCAGCCACCAGGACAGGGGAGGCACTGAAGCTTTCTTT. Its protein product is CASSHQDRGGTEAFF. V and J are TRBV10-2 and TRBJ1-1; 9 bases agree with TRBD1. Germline V gene sequence: CDR1 WSHSY, CDR2 SAAADI. The ends lost 6 bases at V and 4 bases at J; junction bases unmatched: 9. This CDR3 is 15 amino acids long.

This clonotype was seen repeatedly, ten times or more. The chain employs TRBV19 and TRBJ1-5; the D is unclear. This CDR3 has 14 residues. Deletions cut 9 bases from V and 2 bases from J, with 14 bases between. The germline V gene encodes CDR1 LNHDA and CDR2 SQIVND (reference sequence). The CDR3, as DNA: TGTGCCAGCCAGTTGGGCGCAGGCAATCAGCCCCAGCATTTT. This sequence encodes CASQLGAGNQPQHF.